A selection of T cell receptor beta chains follows, all from one sample in a study of CD8 T cells in ankylosing spondylitis. A single record per CDR3 protein comes from TCRdb applying MiXCR to the 5' RACE reads. This sample has roughly 38,000 distinct CDR3 sequences, with 3% to 3.5% found just once. Sequencing was carried out using blood, either unsorted or a sorted T cell fraction (not recorded which). The receptor source for this set is a male donor with ankylosing spondylitis or in good health (not recorded which). Both conserved end residues are part of each CDR3. D genes are given only for firm matches. Rows may omit the clone size; those that give it use once, few, many or a size class.

d_gene: TRBD1
abundance: medium-sized
v_gene: TRBV9
j_gene: TRBJ1-4
CDR3nt: TGTGCCAGCAGCCCTGGGACAGCGCAAGAAAAACTGTTTTTT
CDR3aa: CASSPGTAQEKLFF

d_gene: -
abundance: -
v_gene: TRBV9
j_gene: TRBJ2-2
CDR3nt: TGTGCCAGCAGCGTAGATCACACCGCGAACACCGGGGAGCTGTTTTTT
CDR3aa: CASSVDHTANTGELFF

d_gene: -
abundance: many
v_gene: TRBV9
j_gene: TRBJ2-5
CDR3nt: TGTGCCAGCAGCGTATCACCCCAGGGAGGAGAGACCCAGTACTTC
CDR3aa: CASSVSPQGGETQYF

d_gene: -
abundance: many
v_gene: TRBV9
j_gene: TRBJ2-1
CDR3nt: TGTGCCAGCAGCGTAGATGGGGCCAACTACAATGAGCAGTTCTTC
CDR3aa: CASSVDGANYNEQFF

d_gene: -
abundance: many
v_gene: TRBV9
j_gene: TRBJ2-3
CDR3nt: TGTGCCAGCAGCGTACAGAGCGGCACAGATACGCAGTATTTT
CDR3aa: CASSVQSGTDTQYF

d_gene: TRBD1
abundance: many
v_gene: TRBV9
j_gene: TRBJ1-2
CDR3nt: TGTGCCAGCAGCGTAGCCGGGACAGGGTTTCGTGGCTACACCTTC
CDR3aa: CASSVAGTGFRGYTF

d_gene: TRBD1
abundance: many
v_gene: TRBV9
j_gene: TRBJ2-5
CDR3nt: TGTGCCAGCAGCGCAGGACAGGGATGGGAGACCCAGTACTTC
CDR3aa: CASSAGQGWETQYF

d_gene: -
abundance: many
v_gene: TRBV9
j_gene: TRBJ1-1
CDR3nt: TGTGCCAGCAGCGTAGGCGAACAGGTCCCTGGGGCTGAAGCTTTCTTT
CDR3aa: CASSVGEQVPGAEAFF

d_gene: -
abundance: many
v_gene: TRBV9
j_gene: TRBJ2-1
CDR3nt: TGTGCCAGCAGCCAACAGTCTAGCTCCTACAATGAGCAGTTCTTC
CDR3aa: CASSQQSSSYNEQFF

d_gene: -
abundance: many
v_gene: TRBV9
j_gene: TRBJ1-1
CDR3nt: TGTGCCAGCAGCGTAGGGGCAGGGAACACTGAAGCTTTCTTT
CDR3aa: CASSVGAGNTEAFF

d_gene: -
abundance: many
v_gene: TRBV9
j_gene: TRBJ2-5
CDR3nt: TGTGCCAGCAGCGCGGGCCCGCAAGAGACCCAGTACTTC
CDR3aa: CASSAGPQETQYF

d_gene: -
abundance: few
v_gene: TRBV9
j_gene: TRBJ1-3
CDR3nt: TGTGCCAGCAGCCCCAGGGGACAAGTGGCGGGAGGAAACACCATATATTTT
CDR3aa: CASSPRGQVAGGNTIYF

d_gene: -
abundance: many
v_gene: TRBV9
j_gene: TRBJ2-4
CDR3nt: TGTGCCAGCAGCGGGGATGTCTTTGGCGGGCTGCAGTACTTC
CDR3aa: CASSGDVFGGLQYF

d_gene: -
abundance: many
v_gene: TRBV9
j_gene: TRBJ2-5
CDR3nt: TGTGCCAGCAGCGGAGGGGAGAGGGGCAAAGAGACCCAGTACTTC
CDR3aa: CASSGGERGKETQYF

d_gene: -
abundance: many
v_gene: TRBV9
j_gene: TRBJ1-1
CDR3nt: TGTGCCAGCAGCGAATCCGTCGGGGTGGGCGCTGAAGCTTTCTTT
CDR3aa: CASSESVGVGAEAFF

d_gene: -
abundance: many
v_gene: TRBV9
j_gene: TRBJ1-5
CDR3nt: TGTGCCAGCAGTAACAGCTATAATCAGCCCCAGCATTTT
CDR3aa: CASSNSYNQPQHF

d_gene: -
abundance: many
v_gene: TRBV9
j_gene: TRBJ2-3
CDR3nt: TGTGCCAGCAGCGTACCCACAGGCCCGCAGTATTTT
CDR3aa: CASSVPTGPQYF

d_gene: TRBD2
abundance: many
v_gene: TRBV9
j_gene: TRBJ2-1
CDR3nt: TGTGCCAGCAGCGCCCTAGCGGGAGGTGGGAATGAGCAGTTCTTC
CDR3aa: CASSALAGGGNEQFF

d_gene: TRBD2
abundance: many
v_gene: TRBV9
j_gene: TRBJ2-1
CDR3nt: TGTGCCAGCAGCCCAACTAGCGGGAGAGCCAATGAGCAGTTCTTC
CDR3aa: CASSPTSGRANEQFF

d_gene: -
abundance: many
v_gene: TRBV9
j_gene: TRBJ2-5
CDR3nt: TGTGCCAGCAGCGTAGGAACGTGGGGCCAAGAGACCCAGTACTTC
CDR3aa: CASSVGTWGQETQYF

d_gene: TRBD2
abundance: many
v_gene: TRBV9
j_gene: TRBJ2-1
CDR3nt: TGTGCCAGCAGCCCGGGACTAGCGGACAACAATGAGCAGTTCTTC
CDR3aa: CASSPGLADNNEQFF

d_gene: TRBD2
abundance: many
v_gene: TRBV9
j_gene: TRBJ2-1
CDR3nt: TGTGCCAGCAGCGTTAGCGGGGGAGTTCGATACAATGAGCAGTTCTTC
CDR3aa: CASSVSGGVRYNEQFF

d_gene: -
abundance: few
v_gene: TRBV9
j_gene: TRBJ2-2
CDR3nt: TGTGCCAGCAGCGTAATCGAGGCCGGGGAGCTGTTTTTT
CDR3aa: CASSVIEAGELFF

d_gene: -
abundance: many
v_gene: TRBV9
j_gene: TRBJ2-3
CDR3nt: TGTGCCAGCAGCGTAGAAACAGGGACGATCTTTGATACGCAGTATTTT
CDR3aa: CASSVETGTIFDTQYF

d_gene: -
abundance: many
v_gene: TRBV9
j_gene: TRBJ2-2
CDR3nt: TGTGCCAGCAGCGTAGGATTACCTAACACCGGGGAGCTGTTTTTT
CDR3aa: CASSVGLPNTGELFF

d_gene: TRBD1
abundance: many
v_gene: TRBV9
j_gene: TRBJ2-6
CDR3nt: TGTGCCAGCAGCCCAAGGACAGGGGGCTTGTCTGGGGCCAACGTCCTGACTTTC
CDR3aa: CASSPRTGGLSGANVLTF

d_gene: -
abundance: many
v_gene: TRBV9
j_gene: TRBJ2-3
CDR3nt: TGTGCCAGCAGCCCGAACGTAGGGGGGGGAGACACAGATACGCAGTATTTT
CDR3aa: CASSPNVGGGDTDTQYF

d_gene: -
abundance: many
v_gene: TRBV9
j_gene: TRBJ2-3
CDR3nt: TGTGCCAGCAGCGAGCGTGGAACAGATACGCAGTATTTT
CDR3aa: CASSERGTDTQYF

d_gene: TRBD1
abundance: medium-sized
v_gene: TRBV9
j_gene: TRBJ2-3
CDR3nt: TGTGCCAGCAGCGTAGAAGAGGGGGCGTCCCTCTTTAGCACAGATACGCAGTATTTT
CDR3aa: CASSVEEGASLFSTDTQYF

d_gene: TRBD1
abundance: many
v_gene: TRBV9
j_gene: TRBJ2-1
CDR3nt: TGTGCCAGCAGCATGACAGGGTCCTCGGTGCATGAGCAGTTCTTC
CDR3aa: CASSMTGSSVHEQFF

d_gene: TRBD2
abundance: many
v_gene: TRBV9
j_gene: TRBJ2-1
CDR3nt: TGTGCCAGCAGCGAGATAGCGGGAGGGCCGTCGTTCTTC
CDR3aa: CASSEIAGGPSFF

d_gene: TRBD1
abundance: many
v_gene: TRBV9
j_gene: TRBJ1-2
CDR3nt: TGTGCCAGCAGCACCACCGGGACAGGGGCTGTTAGCTACACCTTC
CDR3aa: CASSTTGTGAVSYTF

d_gene: -
abundance: many
v_gene: TRBV9
j_gene: TRBJ2-5
CDR3nt: TGTGCCAGCAGCGTAGGCGGGGTTCCCACCGTGGAGACCCAGTACTTC
CDR3aa: CASSVGGVPTVETQYF

d_gene: -
abundance: many
v_gene: TRBV9
j_gene: TRBJ1-1
CDR3nt: TGTGCCAGCAGCGTAGGGGCAGCTCCGAACACTGAAGCTTTCTTT
CDR3aa: CASSVGAAPNTEAFF

d_gene: TRBD2
abundance: many
v_gene: TRBV9
j_gene: TRBJ2-1
CDR3nt: TGTGCCAGCAGCAATAGCGGGGGGGGTTACAATGAGCAGTTCTTC
CDR3aa: CASSNSGGGYNEQFF

d_gene: -
abundance: many
v_gene: TRBV9
j_gene: TRBJ2-3
CDR3nt: TGTGCCAGCAGCGTTGGACGGCTTAGCACAGATACGCAGTATTTT
CDR3aa: CASSVGRLSTDTQYF

d_gene: -
abundance: few
v_gene: TRBV9
j_gene: TRBJ1-6
CDR3nt: TGTGCCAGCAGCGCTAGGGGCTCCTATAATTCACCCCTCCACTTT
CDR3aa: CASSARGSYNSPLHF

d_gene: -
abundance: medium-sized
v_gene: TRBV9
j_gene: TRBJ2-5
CDR3nt: TGTGCCAGCAGCGCCGGGACTTTACAAGAGACCCAGTACTTC
CDR3aa: CASSAGTLQETQYF

d_gene: -
abundance: many
v_gene: TRBV9
j_gene: TRBJ2-2
CDR3nt: TGTGCCAGCAGCGTAGATCAAAACGGGGAGCTGTTTTTT
CDR3aa: CASSVDQNGELFF

d_gene: TRBD1
abundance: many
v_gene: TRBV9
j_gene: TRBJ2-2
CDR3nt: TGTGCCAGCACGGGACAGGGGTCCGGGGAGCTGTTTTTT
CDR3aa: CASTGQGSGELFF

d_gene: TRBD1
abundance: few
v_gene: TRBV9
j_gene: TRBJ1-6
CDR3nt: TGTGCCAGCAGCGCGACCGGGACAGGGGGTAATTCACCCCTCCACTTT
CDR3aa: CASSATGTGGNSPLHF